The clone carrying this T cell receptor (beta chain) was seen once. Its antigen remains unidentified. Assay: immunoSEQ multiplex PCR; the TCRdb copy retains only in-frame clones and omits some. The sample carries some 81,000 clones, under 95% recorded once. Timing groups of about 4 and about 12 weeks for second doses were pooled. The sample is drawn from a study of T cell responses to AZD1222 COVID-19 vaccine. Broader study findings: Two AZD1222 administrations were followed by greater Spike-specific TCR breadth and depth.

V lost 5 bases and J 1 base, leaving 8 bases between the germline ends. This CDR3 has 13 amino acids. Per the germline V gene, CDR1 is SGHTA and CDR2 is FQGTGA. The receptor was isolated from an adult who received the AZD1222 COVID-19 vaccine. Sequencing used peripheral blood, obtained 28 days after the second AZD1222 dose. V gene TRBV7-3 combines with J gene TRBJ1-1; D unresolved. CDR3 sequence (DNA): TGTGCCAGCAGCCTAAGGAAGAACACTGAAGCTTTCTTT. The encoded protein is CASSLRKNTEAFF.